Following are 2 T cell receptor beta chains from one sample sequenced in a study of OX40 agonist ivuxolimab in advanced cancers. The library was produced with the immunoSEQ multiplex PCR assay. As stored in TCRdb, this immuneACCESS dataset retains in-frame rearrangements with V and J assigned. A fraction of the clones does not appear; measured against another copy, unresolved V genes explain less than half of the discrepancy, and the remainder lacks a known reason. In all, the sample holds about 26,000 clones, and roughly 89% of those were seen once. Approximately 19% of the sample goes to the ten largest clones. This specimen consisted of CD4+ or CD8+ T cells sorted from blood, obtained in a trial of the OX40 agonist ivuxolimab. All receptors derive from an adult with an advanced solid tumor such as melanoma, head and neck, liver or kidney cancer.

V usage is TRBV7-9 and J usage is TRBJ1-1; D not resolved. Germline V gene data show CDR1 as SEHNR and CDR2 as FQNEAQ (reference sequence). Trimming cost V 1 base and J 2 bases, with 14 bases left between them. This CDR3 spans 16 amino acids. The CDR3 region has the DNA TGTGCCAGCAGCTTAGTAGGACTGGGGAGCAACACTGAAGCTTTCTTT. Protein sequence: CASSLVGLGSNTEAFF. Based on the CDR3 plus reference TRBV7-9 and TRBJ1-1, the full variable domain is DTGVSQNPRHKITKRGQNVTFRCDPISEHNRLYWYRQTLGQGPEFLTYFQNEAQLEKSRLLSDRFSAERPKGSFSTLEIQRTEQGDSAMYLCASSLVGLGSNTEAFFGQGTRLTVV.

The chain couples TRBV5-4 to TRBJ2-1; TRBD1 is a possible D gene (7 bases). V was pared by 3 bases and J by 5 bases, with 12 bases between. Germline V gene lookup returns CDR1 SGHNT and CDR2 YYREEE (reference sequence). This CDR3 contains 14 residues. The CDR3, as DNA: TGTGCCAGCAGCTGGCGGGACAGAAACAATGAGCAGTTCTTC. Its translation: CASSWRDRNNEQFF.